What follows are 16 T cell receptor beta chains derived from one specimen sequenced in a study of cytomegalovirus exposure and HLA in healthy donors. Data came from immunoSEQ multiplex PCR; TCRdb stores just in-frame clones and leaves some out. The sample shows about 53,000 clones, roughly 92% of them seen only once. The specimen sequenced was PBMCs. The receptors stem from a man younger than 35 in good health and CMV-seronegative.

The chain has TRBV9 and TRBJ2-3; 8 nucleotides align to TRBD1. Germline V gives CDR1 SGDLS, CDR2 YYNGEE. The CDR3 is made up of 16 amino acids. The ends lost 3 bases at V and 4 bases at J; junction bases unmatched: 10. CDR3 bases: TGTGCCAGCAGCGGATCAGACAGGGGATGGGCAGATACGCAGTATTTT. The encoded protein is CASSGSDRGWADTQYF. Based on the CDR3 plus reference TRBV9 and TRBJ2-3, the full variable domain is DSGVTQTPKHLITATGQRVTLRCSPRSGDLSVYWYQQSLDQGLQFLIQYYNGEERAKGNILERFSAQQFPDLHSELNLSSLELGDSALYFCASSGSDRGWADTQYFGPGTRLTVL.

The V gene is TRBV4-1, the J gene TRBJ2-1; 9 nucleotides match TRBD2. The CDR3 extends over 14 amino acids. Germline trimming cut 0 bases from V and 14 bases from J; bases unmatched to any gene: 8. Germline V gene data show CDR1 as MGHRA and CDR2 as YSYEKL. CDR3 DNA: TGCGCCAGCAGCCAAGATCTAAGCGGGAGGTTCGAGTTCTTC. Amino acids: CASSQDLSGRFEFF.

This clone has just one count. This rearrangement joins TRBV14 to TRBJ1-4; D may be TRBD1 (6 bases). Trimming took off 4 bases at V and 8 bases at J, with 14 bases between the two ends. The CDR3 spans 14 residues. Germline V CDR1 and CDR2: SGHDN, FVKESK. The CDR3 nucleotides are TGTGCCAGCAGCCCAACAGGGTTAGAGGAAAAACTGTTTTTT. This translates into CASSPTGLEEKLFF.

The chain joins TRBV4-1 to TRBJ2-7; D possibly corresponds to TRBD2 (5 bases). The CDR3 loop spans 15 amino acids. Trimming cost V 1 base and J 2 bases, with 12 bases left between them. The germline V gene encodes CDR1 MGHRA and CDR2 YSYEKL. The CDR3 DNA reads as TGCGCCAGCAGCCAAGGCGGCGGGTCGGCCTACGAGCAGTACTTC. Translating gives CASSQGGGSAYEQYF.

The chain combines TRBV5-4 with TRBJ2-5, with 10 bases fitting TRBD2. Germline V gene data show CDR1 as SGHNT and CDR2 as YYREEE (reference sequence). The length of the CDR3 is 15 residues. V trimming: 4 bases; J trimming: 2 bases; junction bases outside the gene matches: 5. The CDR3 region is CASSARLAGQETQYF. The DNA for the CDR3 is TGTGCCAGCAGCGCGAGACTAGCGGGTCAAGAGACCCAGTACTTC.

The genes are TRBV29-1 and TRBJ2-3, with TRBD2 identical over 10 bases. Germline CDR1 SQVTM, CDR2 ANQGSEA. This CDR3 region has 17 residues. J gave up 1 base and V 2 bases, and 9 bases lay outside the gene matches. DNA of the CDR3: TGCAGCGTTGAACCGTTCCCAGCGGGAGGGGGCACAGATACGCAGTATTTT. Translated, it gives CSVEPFPAGGGTDTQYF.

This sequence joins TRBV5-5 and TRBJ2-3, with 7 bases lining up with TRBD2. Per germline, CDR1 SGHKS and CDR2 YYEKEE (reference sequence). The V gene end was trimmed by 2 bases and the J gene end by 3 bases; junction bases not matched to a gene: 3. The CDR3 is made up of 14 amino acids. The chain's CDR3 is CASSFRTSTDTQYF. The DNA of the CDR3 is TGTGCCAGCAGCTTTCGGACTAGTACAGATACGCAGTATTTT.

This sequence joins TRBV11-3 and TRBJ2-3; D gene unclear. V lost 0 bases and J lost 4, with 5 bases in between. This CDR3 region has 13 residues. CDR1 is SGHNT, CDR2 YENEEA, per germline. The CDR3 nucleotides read TGTGCCAGCAGCTTAGAACTGTCAGATACGCAGTATTTT. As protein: CASSLELSDTQYF.

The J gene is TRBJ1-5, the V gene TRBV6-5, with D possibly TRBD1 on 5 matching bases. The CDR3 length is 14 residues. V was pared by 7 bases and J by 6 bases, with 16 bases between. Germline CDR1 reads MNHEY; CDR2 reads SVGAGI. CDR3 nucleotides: TGTGCCAGCAAGCGGGGCCCGGTTGCTCAGCCCCAGCATTTT. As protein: CASKRGPVAQPQHF.

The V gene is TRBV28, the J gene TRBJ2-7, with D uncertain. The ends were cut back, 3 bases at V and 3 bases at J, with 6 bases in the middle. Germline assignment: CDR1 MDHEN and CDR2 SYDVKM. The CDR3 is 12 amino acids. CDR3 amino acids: CASSFPYYEQYF. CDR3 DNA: TGTGCCAGCAGTTTCCCCTACTACGAGCAGTACTTC.

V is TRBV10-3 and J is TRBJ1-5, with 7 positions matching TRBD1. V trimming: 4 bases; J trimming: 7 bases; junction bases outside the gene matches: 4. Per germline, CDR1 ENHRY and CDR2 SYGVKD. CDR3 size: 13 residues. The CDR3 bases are TGTGCCATCAGTGGTCAGGGGGAGCAGCCCCAGCATTTT. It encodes CAISGQGEQPQHF.

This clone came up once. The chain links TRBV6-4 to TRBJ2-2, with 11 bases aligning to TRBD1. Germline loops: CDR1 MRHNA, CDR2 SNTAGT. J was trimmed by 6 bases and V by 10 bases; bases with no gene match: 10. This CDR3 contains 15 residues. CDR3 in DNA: TGTGCCATCATCGGACAGGGGGCTGGAGCCGGGGAGCTGTTTTTT. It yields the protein CAIIGQGAGAGELFF.

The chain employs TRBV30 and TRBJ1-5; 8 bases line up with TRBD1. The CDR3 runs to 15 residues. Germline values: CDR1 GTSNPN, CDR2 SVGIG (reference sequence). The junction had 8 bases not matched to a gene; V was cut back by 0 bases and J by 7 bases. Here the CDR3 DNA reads TGTGCCTGGAGTGTGGGGCAGGGGGCATGGCAGCCCCAGCATTTT. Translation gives CAWSVGQGAWQPQHF.

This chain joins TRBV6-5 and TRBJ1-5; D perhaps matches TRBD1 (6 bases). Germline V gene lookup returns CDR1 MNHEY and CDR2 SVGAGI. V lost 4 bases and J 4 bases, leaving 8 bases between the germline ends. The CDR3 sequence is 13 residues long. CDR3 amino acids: CASSWTANQPQHF. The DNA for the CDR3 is TGTGCCAGCAGTTGGACAGCGAATCAGCCCCAGCATTTT.

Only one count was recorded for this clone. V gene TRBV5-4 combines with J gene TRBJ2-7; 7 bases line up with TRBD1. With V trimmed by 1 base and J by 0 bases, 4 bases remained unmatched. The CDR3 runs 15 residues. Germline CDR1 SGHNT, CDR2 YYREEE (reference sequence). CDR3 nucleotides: TGTGCCAGCAGCTTGCACAGGGGTAGCTCCTACGAGCAGTACTTC. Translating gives CASSLHRGSSYEQYF. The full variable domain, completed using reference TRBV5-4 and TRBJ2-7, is ETGVTQSPTHLIKTRGQQVTLRCSSQSGHNTVSWYQQALGQGPQFIFQYYREEENGRGNFPPRFSGLQFPNYSSELNVNALELDDSALYLCASSLHRGSSYEQYFGPGTRLTVT.

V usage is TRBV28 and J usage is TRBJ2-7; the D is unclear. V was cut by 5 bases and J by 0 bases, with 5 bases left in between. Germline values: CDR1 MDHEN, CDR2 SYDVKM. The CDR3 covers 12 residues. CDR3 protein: CASSIASYEQYF. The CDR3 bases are TGTGCCAGCAGTATAGCCTCCTACGAGCAGTACTTC.